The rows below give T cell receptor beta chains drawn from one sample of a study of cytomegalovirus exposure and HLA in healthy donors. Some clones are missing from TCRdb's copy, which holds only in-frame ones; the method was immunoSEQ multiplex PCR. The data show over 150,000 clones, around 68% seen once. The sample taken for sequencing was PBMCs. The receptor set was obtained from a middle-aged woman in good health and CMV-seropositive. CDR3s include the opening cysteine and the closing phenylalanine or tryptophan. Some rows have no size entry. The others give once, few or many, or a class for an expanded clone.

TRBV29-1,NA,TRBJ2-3,CSVAEGIIDTQYF
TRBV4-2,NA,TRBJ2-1,CASSQVELSSYNEQFF
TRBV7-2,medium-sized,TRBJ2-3,CASSLGAGANTQYF
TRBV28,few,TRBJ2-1,CASSLGGGLYNEQFF
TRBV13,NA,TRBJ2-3,CASSPPGTGLTDTQYF
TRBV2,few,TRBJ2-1,CASSRLQGNYNEQFF
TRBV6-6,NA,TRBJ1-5,CASSSHRGEQPQNF
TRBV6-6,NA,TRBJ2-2,CASSYAGGGGTGELFF
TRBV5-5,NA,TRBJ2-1,CASTQGRDRVDSEQFF
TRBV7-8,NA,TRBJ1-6,CASSLGQTNSPLHF
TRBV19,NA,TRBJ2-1,CASSIHSLAGGRGEQFF
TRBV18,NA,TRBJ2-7,CASSPSGDSGCPHF
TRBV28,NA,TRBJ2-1,CASSFSRDMWFF
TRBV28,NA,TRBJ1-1,CASSLSVAGLTEAFF
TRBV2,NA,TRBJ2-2,CASTEGTANTGELFF